These 9 T cell receptor beta chains were all obtained from the same sample, sequenced in a study of breast tumors, draining lymph nodes, adjacent tissues. Samples came from axillary lymph nodes draining the breast cancer. Via MiXCR, TCRdb re-called the multiplex PCR reads, giving one row per CDR3 protein. The top ten clones hold over 3.5% of a sample with over 200,000 distinct CDR3 sequences, under 35% of them seen once. Sequenced input: axillary lymph node tissue. The source is a female donor with breast cancer. Some clones in this sample may be carry-over from other donors' samples.

This clonotype came up a few times. The J gene is TRBJ2-7, the V gene TRBV30; 13 bases match TRBD2. Trimming cost V 1 base and J 5 bases; bases outside gene matches: 5. The germline gives CDR1 GTSNPN, CDR2 SVGIG (reference sequence). The CDR3 runs to 15 residues. The CDR3 coding sequence is TGTGCCTGGAGTGCGGGACTAGCGGGAACCGACGAGCAGTACTTC. This codes for CAWSAGLAGTDEQYF.

J is TRBJ2-7 and V is TRBV5-6; D gene ambiguous. V dropped 2 bases and J dropped 4 bases, with 10 bases sitting between them. The germline V gene has CDR1 SGHDT and CDR2 YYEEEE. The CDR3 length is 13 residues. CDR3 coding DNA: TGTGCCAGCAGCTTAAGACTGGGGTACGAGCAGTACTTC. Its protein product is CASSLRLGYEQYF.

In its sample, this clonotype was seen many times. This chain connects TRBV28 to TRBJ2-7; D unclear. CDR3 length equals 14 residues. Per germline, CDR1 MDHEN and CDR2 SYDVKM. With 4 bases removed from V and 5 bases from J, the gap between germline ends came to 15 bases. CDR3 DNA sequence: TGTGCCAGCAGTTACGACACCTCTGGCAACGAGCAGTACTTC. Translated, it gives CASSYDTSGNEQYF.

The V and J genes are TRBV7-2 and TRBJ2-3; maybe TRBD1 (6 bases). The CDR3 runs to 15 residues. Trimming left V 4 bases short and J 4 bases short, with 15 bases between. Germline V gene data show CDR1 as SGHTA and CDR2 as FQGNSA. CDR3 coding DNA: TGTGCCAGCAGCTATGGTACAGGGATGGCAGATACGCAGTATTTT. Its translation is CASSYGTGMADTQYF. Full variable domain (outside the CDR3, taken from reference TRBV7-2 and TRBJ2-3): GAGVSQSPSNKVTEKGKDVELRCDPISGHTALYWYRQSLGQGLEFLIYFQGNSAPDKSGLPSDRFSAERTGGSVSTLTIQRTQQEDSAVYLCASSYGTGMADTQYFGPGTRLTVL.

The chain has TRBV6-2 or TRBV6-3 and TRBJ2-1; 9 nucleotides agree with TRBD2. From germline, CDR1 is MNHEY and CDR2 SVGEGT. The CDR3 extends over 18 amino acids. V dropped 0 bases and J dropped 5; count of bases not matched to a gene: 11. The CDR3 reads CASSYSSGRSLLNNEQFF. The CDR3 coding sequence is TGTGCCAGCAGTTACTCAAGCGGGAGGTCCTTGCTGAACAATGAGCAGTTCTTC.

This clonotype was recorded at least ten times. The chain couples TRBV12-3 or TRBV12-4 to TRBJ2-3, with 7 bases fitting TRBD2. Trimming at V came to 4 bases and at J to 2 bases, leaving 0 bases not matched to a gene. This CDR3 has 13 amino acids. Written as DNA, the CDR3 is TGTGCCAGCAGTTGGGACTACACAGATACGCAGTATTTT. It specifies CASSWDYTDTQYF.

Turning to this clonotype: At one end the junction does not follow the germline gene, possibly because of a read error. V and J are TRBV12-3 or TRBV12-4 and TRBJ2-2; D is possibly TRBD2 (5 bases). This CDR3 is built from 14 residues. CDR3 loop: CASTSHAGTGELFF. CDR3 sequence (DNA): TGTGCCAGCACGTCCCATGCAGGCACCGGGGAGCTGTTTTTC.

This clonotype was recorded at least ten times. The junction does not match germline at one end; this may be a read error. The CDR3 spells CASSDRNGGGGGYPF. CDR3 bases: TGTGCCAGCAGCGACAGAAATGGGGGGGGTGGCGGCTACCCCTTC. This chain links TRBV7-9 with TRBJ1-2; perhaps TRBD1 as D (5 bases). The CDR3 extends over 15 amino acids. Looked up from germline, CDR1 is SEHNR and CDR2 is FQNEAQ (reference sequence).

The V call is TRBV20-1, the J call TRBJ1-5; D is ambiguous. Germline assignment: CDR1 DFQATT and CDR2 SNEGSKA (reference sequence). This CDR3 is 14 amino acids long. Trimming took 1 base from V and 0 from J, leaving 7 bases between them. This CDR3 is CSARGGYSNQPQHF. As DNA, the CDR3 is TGCAGTGCTAGAGGTGGTTATAGCAATCAGCCCCAGCATTTT.